Presented here are 11 T cell receptor beta chains from one specimen sequenced in a study of patients and donors after allogeneic stem cell transplantation. One entry per CDR3 protein results from TCRdb running MiXCR on the RT-PCR reads. The sample gives 900,000 to 1,000,000 distinct CDR3 sequences, approximately 18% of which show up once; about 6% is in the top ten. Sequenced: blood, either unsorted or a sorted T cell fraction (not recorded which). These receptors were collected from a human donor who was either an allogeneic HSCT recipient or a stem cell or donor lymphocyte infusion donor (not recorded which). It is not recorded whose cells these are; they may come from a transplant donor.

This clonotype was seen a handful of times. This chain connects TRBV7-2 to TRBJ2-2; 7 bases line up with TRBD1. V lost 0 bases, J lost 8 bases, and 6 bases stayed unmatched. Germline V gives CDR1 SGHTA, CDR2 FQGNSA. The CDR3 contains 15 residues. The CDR3 is CASSLAATGQGELFF. CDR3 nucleotides: TGTGCCAGCAGCTTAGCCGCGACAGGGCAAGGGGAGCTGTTTTTT.

The chain couples TRBV27 to TRBJ2-1; the D gene is possibly TRBD1 (6 bases). Per germline, CDR1 MNHEY and CDR2 SMNVEV (reference sequence). The CDR3 spans 15 residues. V lost 5 bases, J lost 2 bases, and 13 bases lay in between. In nucleotides, the CDR3 is TGTGCCAGCAGTCCCTTGAGGACAGCCTACAATGAGCAGTTCTTC. As protein: CASSPLRTAYNEQFF.

This clonotype has more than one count but fewer than ten. This chain joins TRBV24-1 and TRBJ2-2; 10 bases match TRBD2. This CDR3 has 17 residues. Germline CDR1 is KGHDR and CDR2 is SFDVKD. J lost 3 bases, V lost 1 base, and 4 bases had no gene match. The CDR3 spells CATSDFEAGGYTGELFF. CDR3 nucleotide sequence: TGTGCCACCAGTGATTTCGAAGCGGGGGGGTACACCGGGGAGCTGTTTTTT.

V gene TRBV30 combines with J gene TRBJ2-4, with D possibly matching TRBD1 (6 bases). V lost 3 bases to trimming and J lost 6 bases, with 18 bases between them. Germline loops: CDR1 GTSNPN, CDR2 SVGIG (reference sequence). This CDR3 is built from 15 residues. The CDR3 spells CAWSQGPVLGNIQYF. CDR3 nucleotide sequence: TGTGCCTGGAGCCAGGGGCCTGTTCTCGGAAACATTCAGTACTTC.

The table lists this clonotype with many counts. The chain combines TRBV5-1 with TRBJ2-7; a weak D match, TRBD2 (5 bases). V lost 1 base to trimming and J lost 6 bases, with 8 bases between them. The CDR3 contains 12 residues. From germline, CDR1 is SGHRS and CDR2 YFSETQ. CDR3: CASSLSGVEQYF. The CDR3 nucleotides are TGCGCCAGCAGCTTGTCCGGGGTCGAGCAGTACTTC.

A few counts support this clonotype. This chain joins TRBV7-3 and TRBJ2-7; either TRBD1 or TRBD2 may supply D (7 bases each). The CDR3 consists of 16 residues. In germline, CDR1 is SGHTA, CDR2 FQGTGA. Trimming left V 5 bases short and J 6 bases short, with 23 bases between. DNA for the CDR3: TGTGCCAGCAGCGCCGAGGGGGCGGGAGTCCTGAGCGAGCAGTACTTC. This sequence encodes CASSAEGAGVLSEQYF.

This clonotype was counted ten times or more. The CDR3, as DNA: TGCGCCAGCAGCCAGGTTTTACTCGCGGGCAATCAGCCCCAGCATTTT. Translated: CASSQVLLAGNQPQHF. J is TRBJ1-5 and V is TRBV4-1; no clear D gene. Germline CDR1 is MGHRA and CDR2 is YSYEKL. The CDR3 length is 16 residues. Deletions cut 3 bases from V and 2 bases from J, with 14 bases between.

V gene TRBV2 combines with J gene TRBJ1-2; D call uncertain. Trimming left V 8 bases short and J 8 bases short, with 9 bases between. Germline loops: CDR1 SNHLY, CDR2 FYNNEI. The CDR3 sequence is 10 residues long. For the CDR3, the DNA is TGTGCCAGCGGCCGAACCGGCTACACCTTC. It encodes CASGRTGYTF. The whole variable domain, filled in from reference TRBV2 and TRBJ1-2, reads EPEVTQTPSHQVTQMGQEVILRCVPISNHLYFYWYRQILGQKVEFLVSFYNNEISEKSEIFDDQFSVERPDGSNFTLKIRSTKLEDSAMYFCASGRTGYTFGSGTRLTVV.

This clonotype occurred a few times. The chain uses TRBV6-6 and TRBJ1-1, with a tentative D call TRBD1 (5 bases). Germline-derived CDR1 and CDR2 are MNHNY and SVGAGI (reference sequence). The V end lost 10 bases, the J end lost 11 bases, and 20 bases lay between the germline ends. This CDR3 is 12 amino acids long. The CDR3 DNA reads as TGTGCCACCAGGAGGGGTAGCGTCGATGCTTTCTTT. Translated, it gives CATRRGSVDAFF.

The rearrangement joins TRBV7-9 to TRBJ2-7; TRBD1 matches 8 bases. Per the germline V gene, CDR1 is SEHNR and CDR2 is FQNEAQ (reference sequence). This CDR3 contains 15 residues. V lost 4 bases to trimming and J lost 0 bases; unmatched junction nucleotides: 5. The CDR3, as DNA: TGTGCCAGCAGCTGTGGGACAGGACCCTCCTACGAGCAGTACTTC. Amino acid sequence: CASSCGTGPSYEQYF. Variable domain in full (rest from reference TRBV7-9 and TRBJ2-7): DTGVSQNPRHKITKRGQNVTFRCDPISEHNRLYWYRQTLGQGPEFLTYFQNEAQLEKSRLLSDRFSAERPKGSFSTLEIQRTEQGDSAMYLCASSCGTGPSYEQYFGPGTRLTVT.

The count of this clonotype is one. The chain is built from TRBV3-1 and TRBJ2-5, with D hard to call. CDR1 is LGHDT and CDR2 is YNNKEL in the germline V gene (reference sequence). The CDR3 is 15 residues long. Trimming took 4 bases from V and 3 from J, leaving 15 bases between them. The CDR3 DNA is TGTGCCAGCAGCCCTAGAGGTTGGCGCGAAGAGACCCAGTACTTC. This translates into CASSPRGWREETQYF.